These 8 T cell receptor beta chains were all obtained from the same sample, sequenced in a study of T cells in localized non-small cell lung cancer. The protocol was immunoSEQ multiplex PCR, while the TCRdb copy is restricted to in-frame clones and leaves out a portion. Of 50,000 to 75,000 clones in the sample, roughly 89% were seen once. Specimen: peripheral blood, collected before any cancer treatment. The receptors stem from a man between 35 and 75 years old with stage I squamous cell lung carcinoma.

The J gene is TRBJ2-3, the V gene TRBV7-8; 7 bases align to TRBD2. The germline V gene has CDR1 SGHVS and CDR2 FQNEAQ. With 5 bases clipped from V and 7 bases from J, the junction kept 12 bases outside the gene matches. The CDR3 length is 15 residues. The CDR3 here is CASSPLRGSIYTQYF. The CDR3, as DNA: TGTGCCAGCAGCCCCTTACGCGGGAGTATATATACGCAGTATTTT. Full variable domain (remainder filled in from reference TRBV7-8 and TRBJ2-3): GAGVSQSPRYKVAKRGQDVALRCDPISGHVSLFWYQQALGQGPEFLTYFQNEAQLDKSGLPSDRFFAERPEGSVSTLKIQRTQQEDSAVYLCASSPLRGSIYTQYFGPGTRLTVL.

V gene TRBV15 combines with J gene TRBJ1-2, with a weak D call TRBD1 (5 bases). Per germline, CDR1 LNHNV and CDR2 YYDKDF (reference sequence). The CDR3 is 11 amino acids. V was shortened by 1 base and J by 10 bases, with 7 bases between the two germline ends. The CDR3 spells CATSRGGNYTF. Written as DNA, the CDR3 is TGTGCCACCAGCAGAGGGGGCAACTACACCTTC.

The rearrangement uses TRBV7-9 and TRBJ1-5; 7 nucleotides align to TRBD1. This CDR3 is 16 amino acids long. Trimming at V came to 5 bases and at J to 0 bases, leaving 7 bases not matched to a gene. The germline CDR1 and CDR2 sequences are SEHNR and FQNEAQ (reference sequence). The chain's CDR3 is CASSHGTVPSNQPQHF. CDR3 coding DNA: TGTGCCAGCAGCCACGGGACAGTACCTAGCAATCAGCCCCAGCATTTT.

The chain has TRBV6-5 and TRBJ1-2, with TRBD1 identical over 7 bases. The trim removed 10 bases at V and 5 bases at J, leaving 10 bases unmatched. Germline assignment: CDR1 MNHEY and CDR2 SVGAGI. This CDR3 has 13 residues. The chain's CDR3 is CATLRDRSYGYTF. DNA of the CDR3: TGTGCCACCCTACGGGACAGATCTTATGGCTACACCTTC.

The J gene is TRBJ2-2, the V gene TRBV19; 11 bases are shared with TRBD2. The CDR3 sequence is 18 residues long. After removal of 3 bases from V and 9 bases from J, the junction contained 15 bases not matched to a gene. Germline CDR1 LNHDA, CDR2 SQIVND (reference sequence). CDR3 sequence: CASSMPLGLAAFPRELFF. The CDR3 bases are TGTGCCAGTAGTATGCCCCTGGGACTAGCGGCCTTTCCACGGGAGCTGTTTTTT.

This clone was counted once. CDR3 protein: CASSLDVSSYNEQFF. In DNA form, the CDR3 reads TGTGCCAGCAGCCTGGACGTTAGCTCCTACAATGAGCAGTTCTTC. The chain recombines TRBV7-6 with TRBJ2-1; no reliable D call. V lost 5 bases and J lost 0, with 11 bases in between. CDR3 length: 15 amino acids. Germline lookup yields CDR1 SGHVS and CDR2 FNYEAQ.

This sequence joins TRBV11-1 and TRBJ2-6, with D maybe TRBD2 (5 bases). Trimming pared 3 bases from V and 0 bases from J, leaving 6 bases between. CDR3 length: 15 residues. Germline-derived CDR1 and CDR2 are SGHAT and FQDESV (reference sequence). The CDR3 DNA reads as TGTGCCAGCAGCTTGGGGAGCTCTGGGGCCAACGTCCTGACTTTC. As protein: CASSLGSSGANVLTF.

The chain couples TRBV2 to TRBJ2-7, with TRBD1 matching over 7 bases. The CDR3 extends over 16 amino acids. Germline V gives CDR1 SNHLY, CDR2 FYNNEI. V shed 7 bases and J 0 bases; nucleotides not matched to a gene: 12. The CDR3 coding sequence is TGTGCCAGCACTCCGAGTCTGGGACAGAGCTCCTACGAGCAGTACTTC. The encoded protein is CASTPSLGQSSYEQYF.